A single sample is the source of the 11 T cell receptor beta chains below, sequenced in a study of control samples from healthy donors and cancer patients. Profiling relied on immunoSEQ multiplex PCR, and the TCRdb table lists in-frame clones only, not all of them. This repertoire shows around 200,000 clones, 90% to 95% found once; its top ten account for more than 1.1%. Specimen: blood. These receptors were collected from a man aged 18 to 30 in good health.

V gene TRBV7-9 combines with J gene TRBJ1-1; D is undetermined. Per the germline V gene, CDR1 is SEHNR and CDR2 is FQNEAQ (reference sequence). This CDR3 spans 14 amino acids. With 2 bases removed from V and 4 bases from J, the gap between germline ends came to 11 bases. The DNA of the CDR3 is TGTGCCAGCAGCTTAATAGCCGGCCCCACTGAAGCTTTCTTT. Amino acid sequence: CASSLIAGPTEAFF.

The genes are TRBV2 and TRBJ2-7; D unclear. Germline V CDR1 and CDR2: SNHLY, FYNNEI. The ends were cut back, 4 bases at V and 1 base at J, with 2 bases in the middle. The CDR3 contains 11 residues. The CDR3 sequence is CASSGSYEQYF. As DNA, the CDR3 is TGTGCCAGCAGTGGGTCCTACGAGCAGTACTTC.

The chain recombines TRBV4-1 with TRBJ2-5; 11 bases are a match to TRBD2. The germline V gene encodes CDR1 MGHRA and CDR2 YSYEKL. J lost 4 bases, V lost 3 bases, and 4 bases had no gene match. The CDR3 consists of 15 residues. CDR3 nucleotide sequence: TGCGCCAGCAGCCAGGGACTAGCGGCCAGAGAGACCCAGTACTTC. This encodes CASSQGLAARETQYF.

Here the CDR3 reads CASAGGGDQPQHF. The CDR3 DNA sequence: TGCGCCAGCGCCGGCGGGGGGGATCAGCCCCAGCATTTT. The chain employs TRBV10-1 and TRBJ1-5, with a possible D match to TRBD1 (5 bases). Trimming cost V 8 bases and J 5 bases, with 13 bases left between them. Per germline, CDR1 WNHNN and CDR2 SYGVQD (reference sequence). The CDR3 spans 13 residues.

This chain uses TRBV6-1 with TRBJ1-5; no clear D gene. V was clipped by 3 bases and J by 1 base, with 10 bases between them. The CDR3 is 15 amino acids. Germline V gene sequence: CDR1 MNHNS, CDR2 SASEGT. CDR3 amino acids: CASSEAGRSNQPQHF. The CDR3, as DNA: TGTGCCAGCAGTGAGGCGGGTCGGAGCAATCAGCCCCAGCATTTT.

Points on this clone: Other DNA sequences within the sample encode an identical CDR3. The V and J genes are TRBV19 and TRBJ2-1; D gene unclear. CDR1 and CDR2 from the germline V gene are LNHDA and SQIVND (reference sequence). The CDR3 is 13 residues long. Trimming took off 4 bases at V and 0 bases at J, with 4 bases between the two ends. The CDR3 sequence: CASSRSSYNEQFF. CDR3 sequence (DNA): TGTGCCAGTAGTAGGAGCTCCTACAATGAGCAGTTCTTC.

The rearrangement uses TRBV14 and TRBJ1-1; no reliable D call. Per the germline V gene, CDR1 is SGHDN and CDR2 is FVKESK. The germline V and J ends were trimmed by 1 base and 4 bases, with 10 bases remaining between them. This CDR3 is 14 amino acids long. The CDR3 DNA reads TGTGCCAGCAGCCAAGCCCAGAGCGGCACTGAAGCTTTCTTT. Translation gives CASSQAQSGTEAFF.

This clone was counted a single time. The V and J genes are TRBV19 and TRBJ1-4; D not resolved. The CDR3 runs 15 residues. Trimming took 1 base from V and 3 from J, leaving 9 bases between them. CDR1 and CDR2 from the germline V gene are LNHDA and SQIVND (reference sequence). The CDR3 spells CASSIGRVANEKLFF. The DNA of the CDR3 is TGTGCCAGTAGTATAGGGCGCGTGGCTAATGAAAAACTGTTTTTT.

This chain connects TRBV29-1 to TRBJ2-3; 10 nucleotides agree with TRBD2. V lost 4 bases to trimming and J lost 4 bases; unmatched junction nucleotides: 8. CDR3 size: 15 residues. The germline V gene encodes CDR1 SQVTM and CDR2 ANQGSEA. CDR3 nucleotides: TGCAGCGTTGTTCGCATAGCGGGGGGCCCAGATACGCAGTATTTT. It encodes CSVVRIAGGPDTQYF.

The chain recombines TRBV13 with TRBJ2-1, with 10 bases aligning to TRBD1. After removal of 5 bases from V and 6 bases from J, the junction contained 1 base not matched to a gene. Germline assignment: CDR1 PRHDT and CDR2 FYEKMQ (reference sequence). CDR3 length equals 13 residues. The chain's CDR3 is CASSDRGPNEQFF. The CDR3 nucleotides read TGTGCCAGCAGCGACAGGGGGCCCAATGAGCAGTTCTTC.

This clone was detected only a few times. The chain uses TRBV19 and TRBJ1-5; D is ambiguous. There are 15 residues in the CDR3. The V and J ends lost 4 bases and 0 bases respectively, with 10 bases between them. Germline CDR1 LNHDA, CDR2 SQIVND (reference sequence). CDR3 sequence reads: CASSKKIDSNQPQHF. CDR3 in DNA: TGTGCCAGTAGTAAAAAAATAGATAGCAATCAGCCCCAGCATTTT.